The clone carrying this TCR beta chain was detected ten times or more. Its target is not known. This CDR3 spans 12 amino acids. V lost 5 bases to trimming and J lost 4 bases, with 8 bases between them. Germline V CDR1 and CDR2: SGHDT, YYEEEE. This specimen comes from a study of T cells after yellow fever vaccination. Study-wide points: Abundant clonotypes from the bulk population could have been carried over as contaminants into FACS-sorted repertoires.

The study made its TCR cDNA through 5'RACE template switching. That step introduced a universal primer site along with UMIs. In TCRdb, the 5' RACE reads were re-called with MiXCR into one record per CDR3 protein. There are about 350,000 distinct CDR3 sequences in the sample; approximately 4% occur only once, and 20% to 25% lies in the top ten. Sequencing was performed on PBMCs, taken 5 days after the yellow fever booster vaccination. The rearrangement joins TRBV5-6 to TRBJ2-3; D gene uncertain. This receptor was identified in a man in his late teens or twenties who received the YFV17D yellow fever vaccine. DNA for the CDR3: TGTGCCAGCAGTATAAGATCAGATACGCAGTATTTT. Protein product: CASSIRSDTQYF.